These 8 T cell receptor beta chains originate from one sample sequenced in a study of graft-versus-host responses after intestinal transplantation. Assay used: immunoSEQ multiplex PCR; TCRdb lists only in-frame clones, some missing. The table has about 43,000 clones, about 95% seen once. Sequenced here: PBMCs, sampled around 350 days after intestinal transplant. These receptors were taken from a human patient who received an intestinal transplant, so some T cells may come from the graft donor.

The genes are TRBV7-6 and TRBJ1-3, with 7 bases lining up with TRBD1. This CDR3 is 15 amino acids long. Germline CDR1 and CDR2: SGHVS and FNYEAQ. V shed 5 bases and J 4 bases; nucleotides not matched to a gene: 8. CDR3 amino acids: CASSLQGMVGNTIYF. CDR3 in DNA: TGTGCCAGCAGCCTACAGGGGATGGTCGGAAACACCATATATTTT.

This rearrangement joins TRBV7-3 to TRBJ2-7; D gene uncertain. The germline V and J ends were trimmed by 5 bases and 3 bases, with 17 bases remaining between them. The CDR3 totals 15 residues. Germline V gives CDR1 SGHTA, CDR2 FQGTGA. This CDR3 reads CASSPGPGPNYEQYF. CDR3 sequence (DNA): TGTGCCAGCAGCCCCGGACCTGGGCCGAACTACGAGCAGTACTTC.

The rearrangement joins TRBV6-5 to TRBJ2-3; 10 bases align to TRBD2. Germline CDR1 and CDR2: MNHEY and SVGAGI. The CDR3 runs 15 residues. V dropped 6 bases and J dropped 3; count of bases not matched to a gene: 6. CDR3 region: CASSYSGGPTDTQYF. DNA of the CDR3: TGTGCCAGCAGCTATAGCGGGGGGCCTACAGATACGCAGTATTTT.

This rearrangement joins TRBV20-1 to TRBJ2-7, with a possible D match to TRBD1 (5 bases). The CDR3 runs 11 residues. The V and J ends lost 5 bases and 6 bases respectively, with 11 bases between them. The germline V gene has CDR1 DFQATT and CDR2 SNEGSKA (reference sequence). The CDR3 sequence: CSAGVRVEQYF. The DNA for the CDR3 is TGCAGTGCTGGAGTCAGGGTCGAGCAGTACTTC.

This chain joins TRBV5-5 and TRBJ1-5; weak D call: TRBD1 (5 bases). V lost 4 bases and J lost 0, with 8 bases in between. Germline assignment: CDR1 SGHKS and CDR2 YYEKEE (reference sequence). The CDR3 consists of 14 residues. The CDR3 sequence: CASSLRVSNQPQHF. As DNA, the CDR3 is TGTGCCAGCAGCCTCAGGGTTAGCAATCAGCCCCAGCATTTT.

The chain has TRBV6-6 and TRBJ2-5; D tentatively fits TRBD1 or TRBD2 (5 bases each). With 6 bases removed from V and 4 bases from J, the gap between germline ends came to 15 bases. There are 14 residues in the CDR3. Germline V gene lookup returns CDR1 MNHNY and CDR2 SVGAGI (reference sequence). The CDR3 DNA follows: TGTGCCAGCAGCGCCGGGACCTTCCTAGAGACCCAGTACTTC. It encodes CASSAGTFLETQYF.

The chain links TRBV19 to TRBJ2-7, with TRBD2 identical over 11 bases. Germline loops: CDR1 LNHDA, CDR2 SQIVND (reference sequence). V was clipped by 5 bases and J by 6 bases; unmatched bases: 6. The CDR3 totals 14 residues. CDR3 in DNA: TGTGCCAGTAGTGTACTAGCGGGAGCGGTCGAGCAGTACTTC. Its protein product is CASSVLAGAVEQYF.

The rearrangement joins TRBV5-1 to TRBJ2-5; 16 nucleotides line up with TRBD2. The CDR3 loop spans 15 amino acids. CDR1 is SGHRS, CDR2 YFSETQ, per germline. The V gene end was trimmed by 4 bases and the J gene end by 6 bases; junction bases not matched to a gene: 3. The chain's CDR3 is CASSGTSGGEKTQYF. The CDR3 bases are TGCGCCAGCAGCGGGACTAGCGGGGGGGAGAAGACCCAGTACTTC.